The 8 T cell receptor beta chains below were found in one sample sequenced in a study of CXCR3-negative and CXCR3-positive naive CD8 T cells. Libraries of TRB cDNA were made by 5' RACE and carried UMIs. With the 5' RACE reads reprocessed, TCRdb shows one record per CDR3 protein and no DNA. The table lists about 90,000 distinct CDR3 sequences, with about 1.1% in the top ten. The sequenced sample consisted of naive CXCR3- CD8+ T cells from blood. Subset indicated: CD45RO-CCR7+CD27+CD95- naive CD8+ T cells lacking CXCR3 (TNR3-). These receptors came from a human donor in good health. Some clones in this sample may be carry-over from other donors' samples.

The chain recombines TRBV20-1 with TRBJ1-2; with no DNA, the TCRdb D assignment of TRBD1 cannot be verified. The germline V gene encodes CDR1 DFQATT and CDR2 SNEGSKA (reference sequence). The CDR3 runs 15 residues. The chain's CDR3 is CSAVVIVGGGYGYTF.

This chain uses TRBV9 with TRBJ2-1. The CDR3 runs to 11 residues. Per the germline V gene, CDR1 is SGDLS and CDR2 is YYNGEE. The chain's CDR3 is CASSHGDEQFF.

This chain connects TRBV9 to TRBJ2-3; the TCRdb call, TRBD1, lacks DNA for checking. The CDR3 loop spans 17 amino acids. The germline V gene encodes CDR1 SGDLS and CDR2 YYNGEE. The chain's CDR3 is CASSVAAGAPSTDTQYF.

The gene calls are TRBV12-3 or TRBV12-4 and TRBJ2-7. CDR3 length: 13 amino acids. CDR3 sequence: CASSLGVSYEQYF.

This sequence joins TRBV7-9 and TRBJ2-7; without DNA, the TCRdb call of TRBD1 cannot be checked. The CDR3 loop spans 18 amino acids. Per the germline V gene, CDR1 is SEHNR and CDR2 is FQNEAQ (reference sequence). The CDR3 reads CASSVIRGQGTQWYEQYF.

J is TRBJ2-7 and V is TRBV29-1; TCRdb selects TRBD1, and the lack of DNA leaves this call unchecked. The germline gives CDR1 SQVTM, CDR2 ANQGSEA. CDR3 length equals 13 residues. CDR3 protein: CSVAEGGANEQYF.

The chain recombines TRBV25-1 with TRBJ2-7; TCRdb's D call, TRBD1, is unchecked because there is no DNA. Germline-derived CDR1 and CDR2 are MGHDK and SYGVNS. This CDR3 is built from 14 residues. The CDR3 sequence: CASSEFGGTYEQYF.

This chain joins TRBV21-1 and TRBJ1-2; lacking DNA, the TRBD1 call made by TCRdb goes unchecked. TRBV21-1 is noted as a pseudogene. This CDR3 spans 15 amino acids. This CDR3 reads CASSGWGGGNYGYTF.